A selection of T cell receptor beta chains follows, all from one sample in a study of preoperative IRX-2 immunotherapy in early breast cancer. The table came from immunoSEQ multiplex PCR; TCRdb's copy has only in-frame clones and leaves some out. The repertoire holds around 57,000 clones, with approximately 93% as singletons. Sampling was performed from a patient treated with IRX-2 immunotherapy. The receptors derive from a human donor with breast cancer. The CDR3 runs from the conserved cysteine through the conserved F or W. The D gene is left open where the match is weak. Clone size is given for some rows only: seen once, a few or many times, or a class if the clone is expanded.

NA	TRBV27	TRBJ2-3	TRBD2	TGTGCCAGCAGTTTATATAGCGGGATAGGAACAGATACGCAGTATTTT	CASSLYSGIGTDTQYF
NA	TRBV7-9	TRBJ1-1	NA	TGTGCCAGCAGCTTAGAAGCCGGCTATCCTGAAGCTTTCTTT	CASSLEAGYPEAFF
NA	TRBV9	TRBJ2-5	NA	TGTGCCAGCAGCGTAGGTCGGGGAGGACAGGCCTCGGAGACCCAGTACTTC	CASSVGRGGQASETQYF
once	TRBV4-3	TRBJ2-5	NA	TGCGCCAGCAGCCAAGAGTTAGGGGGGGGAAAAGAGACCCAGTACTTC	CASSQELGGGKETQYF
once	TRBV19	TRBJ1-2	NA	TGTGCCAGTAGTATACCCCCAGCTGGCAATGGCTACACCTTC	CASSIPPAGNGYTF
NA	TRBV7-2	TRBJ1-2	NA	TGTGCCAGCGCACCTCCGGGACCCTATGGCTACACCTTC	CASAPPGPYGYTF
once	TRBV19	TRBJ2-1	NA	TGTGCCAGTAATTTCGGGGGAAGCTCCTACAATGAGCAGTTCTTC	CASNFGGSSYNEQFF
NA	TRBV4-3	TRBJ2-3	TRBD1	TGCGCCAGCAGCCAAGGGTACAGGGGGCGACCCGAGACAGATACGCAGTATTTT	CASSQGYRGRPETDTQYF
NA	TRBV4-1	TRBJ1-4	NA	TGCGCCAGCAGCCAAGGCTGGACAGACGACATGAAACTGTTTTTT	CASSQGWTDDMKLFF
NA	TRBV30	TRBJ1-6	NA	TGTGCCTCCCAGAACGGGGTGGGGTATAATTCACCCCTCCACTTT	CASQNGVGYNSPLHF
NA	TRBV11-1	TRBJ2-5	NA	TGTGCCAGCAGCTTCGAGGGGTCCGGGGAGCAGTACTTC	CASSFEGSGEQYF
NA	TRBV19	TRBJ1-6	NA	TGTGCCAGTAGTATTGCGGGAGACTATAATTCACCCCTCCACTTT	CASSIAGDYNSPLHF
NA	TRBV11-1	TRBJ1-2	TRBD1	TGTGCCAGCAGTCATACAGGGGAGAACTATGGCTACACCTTC	CASSHTGENYGYTF
NA	TRBV19	TRBJ1-1	NA	TGTGCCAGTAGTATTAGGGGTGACTTCTCAGGGTACACTGAAGCTTTCTTT	CASSIRGDFSGYTEAFF
NA	TRBV30	TRBJ2-7	TRBD1	TGTGCCTGGAGTACCGGGACAGGGTACGACGAGCAGTACTTC	CAWSTGTGYDEQYF
once	TRBV30	TRBJ2-1	NA	TGTGCCTGGAACCGTCGATGGGGGTACGAAGAGCAGTTCTTC	CAWNRRWGYEEQFF
NA	TRBV7-2	TRBJ1-1	NA	TGTGCCAGCAGCGTCCGGACCCCTTCGGGGGGCGACACTGAAGCTTTCTTT	CASSVRTPSGGDTEAFF
NA	TRBV10-3	TRBJ1-5	TRBD1	TGTGCCATCAGACTCCGGGACAGAAAATATAGCAATCAGCCCCAGCATTTT	CAIRLRDRKYSNQPQHF
NA	TRBV5-4	TRBJ2-7	TRBD1	TGCGCCAGCAGCCAAGCAGGGGACAGTGGGTTGTACGAGCAGTACTTC	CASSQAGDSGLYEQYF
NA	TRBV6-1	TRBJ1-1	TRBD1	TGTGCCAGCAGTGGGACAGGTGTTACTGAAGCTTTCTTT	CASSGTGVTEAFF
NA	TRBV28	TRBJ2-6	NA	TGTGCCAGCAGATTCTTCTCTGGGGCCAACGTCCTGACTTTC	CASRFFSGANVLTF
NA	TRBV7-8	TRBJ1-6	NA	TGTGCCAGCAGCGCCCGGGACACACGCTCCTATAATTCACCCCTCCACTTT	CASSARDTRSYNSPLHF
NA	TRBV6-1	TRBJ1-3	NA	TGTGCCAGCAGGGCGGGTTCTGGAAACACCATATATTTT	CASRAGSGNTIYF
NA	TRBV11-2	TRBJ2-7	TRBD1	TGTGCCAGCAGCCCCGACAGGGGGGGCTACGAGCAGTACTTC	CASSPDRGGYEQYF
NA	TRBV5-4	TRBJ1-3	NA	TGTGCCAGCAGTAGACACCTCTCTGGAAACACCATATATTTT	CASSRHLSGNTIYF
NA	TRBV15	TRBJ2-5	NA	TGTGCCACCAGCAGAGATCAGATGGAGACCCAGTACTTC	CATSRDQMETQYF
few	TRBV18	TRBJ1-5	TRBD1	TGTGCCAGCTCACAACAGGGGAGCAATCAGCCCCAGCATTTT	CASSQQGSNQPQHF
NA	TRBV9	TRBJ1-1	NA	TGTGCCAGCAGCGTAGTGTTCAGGGTAACTGAAGCTTTCTTT	CASSVVFRVTEAFF
NA	TRBV7-2	TRBJ2-7	NA	TGTGCCAGCAGCTTACGAACTCAGGAACAGTACTTC	CASSLRTQEQYF
NA	TRBV7-8	TRBJ2-1	TRBD2	TGTGCCAGCAGCGGCTCGCTAGCGGGCCCCTACAATGAGCAGTTCTTC	CASSGSLAGPYNEQFF
NA	TRBV6-5	TRBJ2-2	NA	TGTGCCAGCAGCCCCACAGGGAACACCGGGGAGCTGTTTTTT	CASSPTGNTGELFF
once	TRBV4-2	TRBJ2-1	NA	TGTGCCAGCAGCCCAGATCGGCTCTATGCGGGCGACAATGAGCAGTTCTTC	CASSPDRLYAGDNEQFF
NA	TRBV5-1	TRBJ2-7	NA	TGCGCCAGCAGCAAGGTGGTTGGGGGCGGTCCCTACGAGCAGTACTTC	CASSKVVGGGPYEQYF
NA	TRBV2	TRBJ2-2	TRBD2	TGTGCCAGCAGTGCTAGCGGGAGAGGGACCGGGGAGCTGTTTTTT	CASSASGRGTGELFF
NA	TRBV6-5	TRBJ1-5	NA	TGTGCCAGCAGTCCCTCCCAGGGCCCGGGACAGCCCCAGCATTTT	CASSPSQGPGQPQHF
NA	TRBV19	TRBJ2-7	NA	TGTGCCAGTAGTCCCGGGACGGGGATGGGGGAGCAGTACTTC	CASSPGTGMGEQYF